This TCR beta chain was profiled in a study of cytotoxic CD8 clonotypes in ibrutinib-treated CLL. The data were produced by immunoSEQ multiplex PCR, yet TCRdb's version contains in-frame clones alone and is incomplete. Found here are over 200,000 clones, 75% to 80% of them singletons; the top ten hold around 10%. General study results and limits: Contraction or stability on treatment was seen for public clonotypes, which were uncommon.

CDR3 length: 13 residues. Germline loops: CDR1 SEHNR, CDR2 FQNEAQ (reference sequence). Trimming shortened V by 5 bases and J by 4 bases, and 11 bases separated the two germline ends. Of note for this clone: Its antigen is currently unknown.

This receptor was obtained from a human donor with chronic lymphocytic leukemia. This sample comprised PBMCs, obtained after 12 months of ibrutinib treatment. The chain is built from TRBV7-9 and TRBJ1-1; D is possibly TRBD1 (5 bases). CDR3 in DNA: TGTGCCAGCAGCCGAGCGGGGGGCACTGAAGCTTTCTTT. Translated: CASSRAGGTEAFF.